This is a list of T cell receptor beta chains from one sample in a study of PD-1 blockade in classical Hodgkin lymphoma. Here immunoSEQ multiplex PCR was the method, and the copy in TCRdb shows in-frame clones only, minus some. The table lists some 100,000 clones, approximately 92% of them singletons, with about 2.5% in the top ten. Material: peripheral blood mononuclear cells (PBMCs), obtained at baseline. These receptors were taken from a human donor with classical Hodgkin lymphoma. The CDR3 runs from the conserved cysteine through the conserved F or W. D genes are given only for firm matches. Where a row states a size, it is once, few, many or the class of an expanded clone; other rows omit it.

clone_size: NA; j_call: TRBJ2-2; d_call: NA; v_call: TRBV5-1; cdr3_aa: CASRDTGELFF; cdr3_nt: TGCGCCAGCAGGGACACCGGGGAGCTGTTTTTT
clone_size: NA; j_call: TRBJ1-1; d_call: NA; v_call: TRBV29-1; cdr3_aa: CSVEPGEWTEAFF; cdr3_nt: TGCAGCGTTGAGCCCGGGGAGTGGACTGAAGCTTTCTTT
clone_size: NA; j_call: TRBJ2-7; d_call: NA; v_call: TRBV6-6; cdr3_aa: CASSYSSYEQYF; cdr3_nt: TGTGCCAGCAGTTACTCGTCCTACGAGCAGTACTTC
clone_size: NA; j_call: TRBJ1-2; d_call: TRBD1; v_call: TRBV6-4; cdr3_aa: CASSNRDRAYGYTF; cdr3_nt: TGTGCCAGCAGCAACCGGGACAGGGCTTATGGCTACACCTTC
clone_size: NA; j_call: TRBJ2-6; d_call: NA; v_call: TRBV27; cdr3_aa: CASSPSGANVLTF; cdr3_nt: TGTGCCAGCAGTCCCTCTGGGGCCAACGTCCTGACTTTC
clone_size: NA; j_call: TRBJ1-1; d_call: NA; v_call: TRBV20-1; cdr3_aa: CSASFTEAFF; cdr3_nt: TGCAGTGCTAGTTTTACTGAAGCTTTCTTT
clone_size: once; j_call: TRBJ2-2; d_call: TRBD2; v_call: TRBV2; cdr3_aa: CASSRLAGGQTGELFF; cdr3_nt: TGTGCCAGCAGTCGACTAGCGGGAGGCCAGACCGGGGAGCTGTTTTTT
clone_size: NA; j_call: TRBJ2-7; d_call: NA; v_call: TRBV19; cdr3_aa: CASSITGQTYEQYF; cdr3_nt: TGTGCCAGTAGTATAACGGGGCAGACCTACGAGCAGTACTTC
clone_size: NA; j_call: TRBJ1-1; d_call: NA; v_call: TRBV27; cdr3_aa: CASSIQGATEAFF; cdr3_nt: TGTGCCAGCAGTATTCAGGGTGCCACTGAAGCTTTCTTT
clone_size: NA; j_call: TRBJ1-5; d_call: NA; v_call: TRBV28; cdr3_aa: CASSPSGGEGYNQPQHF; cdr3_nt: TGTGCCAGCAGTCCTTCGGGGGGAGAGGGTTACAATCAGCCCCAGCATTTT
clone_size: NA; j_call: TRBJ2-1; d_call: TRBD2; v_call: TRBV2; cdr3_aa: CARERGEYNEQFF; cdr3_nt: TGTGCCAGGGAGCGGGGGGAATACAATGAGCAGTTCTTC
clone_size: once; j_call: TRBJ2-5; d_call: TRBD2; v_call: TRBV9; cdr3_aa: CASSVAPALAGVMETQYF; cdr3_nt: TGTGCCAGCAGCGTAGCCCCAGCCCTAGCGGGAGTTATGGAGACCCAGTACTTC
clone_size: NA; j_call: TRBJ1-2; d_call: NA; v_call: TRBV28; cdr3_aa: CASSTTGGNYGYTF; cdr3_nt: TGTGCCAGCAGTACCACGGGCGGGAACTATGGCTACACCTTC
clone_size: NA; j_call: TRBJ2-7; d_call: TRBD2; v_call: TRBV7-3; cdr3_aa: CASSLSAGGSYEQYF; cdr3_nt: TGTGCCAGCAGCTTATCAGCGGGAGGATCCTACGAACAGTACTTC
clone_size: NA; j_call: TRBJ1-2; d_call: NA; v_call: TRBV29-1; cdr3_aa: CSAQAAYGYTF; cdr3_nt: TGCAGCGCCCAGGCGGCCTATGGCTACACCTTC
clone_size: NA; j_call: TRBJ1-5; d_call: NA; v_call: TRBV19; cdr3_aa: CASSDRFQQPQHF; cdr3_nt: TGTGCCAGTAGTGACAGGTTCCAGCAGCCCCAGCATTTT
clone_size: NA; j_call: TRBJ1-2; d_call: NA; v_call: TRBV14; cdr3_aa: CASSQRSEPGFGYTF; cdr3_nt: TGTGCCAGCAGCCAACGTTCGGAACCCGGATTTGGCTACACCTTC
clone_size: NA; j_call: TRBJ2-3; d_call: NA; v_call: TRBV9; cdr3_aa: CASSVGAAPGPTGTDTQYF; cdr3_nt: TGTGCCAGCAGCGTAGGAGCGGCACCCGGTCCGACTGGCACAGATACGCAGTATTTT
clone_size: NA; j_call: TRBJ1-5; d_call: NA; v_call: TRBV6-5; cdr3_aa: CASSYDRRQPQHF; cdr3_nt: TGTGCCAGCAGTTACGATCGACGTCAGCCCCAGCATTTT
clone_size: NA; j_call: TRBJ1-2; d_call: TRBD1; v_call: TRBV5-4; cdr3_aa: CASGPETGLGYTF; cdr3_nt: TGTGCCAGCGGGCCCGAGACAGGGTTAGGCTACACCTTC
clone_size: NA; j_call: TRBJ2-1; d_call: TRBD1; v_call: TRBV30; cdr3_aa: CAWKFDFRDSYNEQFF; cdr3_nt: TGTGCCTGGAAGTTCGATTTCCGGGACAGCTACAATGAGCAGTTCTTC
clone_size: NA; j_call: TRBJ1-3; d_call: NA; v_call: TRBV7-8; cdr3_aa: CASSFPSQGGLTRRNTIYF; cdr3_nt: TGTGCCAGCAGCTTTCCGTCTCAAGGAGGACTGACCCGACGAAACACCATATATTTT
clone_size: NA; j_call: TRBJ1-2; d_call: NA; v_call: TRBV2; cdr3_aa: CASSEVTASGYTF; cdr3_nt: TGTGCCAGCTCGGAGGTGACAGCCTCAGGCTACACCTTC
clone_size: NA; j_call: TRBJ1-1; d_call: TRBD1; v_call: TRBV29-1; cdr3_aa: CSVDTGGFLNTEAFF; cdr3_nt: TGCAGCGTTGACACAGGGGGCTTTCTGAACACTGAAGCTTTCTTT
clone_size: NA; j_call: TRBJ1-5; d_call: NA; v_call: TRBV19; cdr3_aa: CASSQMAGQPQHF; cdr3_nt: TGTGCCAGTAGCCAGATGGCGGGTCAGCCCCAGCATTTT
clone_size: NA; j_call: TRBJ2-7; d_call: NA; v_call: TRBV9; cdr3_aa: CASSVGDGTYEQYF; cdr3_nt: TGTGCCAGCAGCGTAGGGGACGGAACCTACGAGCAGTACTTC
clone_size: NA; j_call: TRBJ1-1; d_call: NA; v_call: TRBV7-9; cdr3_aa: CASSFGAMNTEAFF; cdr3_nt: TGTGCCAGCAGCTTTGGGGCAATGAACACTGAAGCTTTCTTT
clone_size: NA; j_call: TRBJ2-7; d_call: TRBD1; v_call: TRBV19; cdr3_aa: CASSKQGDSYEQYF; cdr3_nt: TGTGCCAGTAGTAAACAGGGGGACTCCTACGAGCAGTACTTC
clone_size: NA; j_call: TRBJ2-4; d_call: TRBD1; v_call: TRBV4-1; cdr3_aa: CASSQGDPGQGFVNIQYF; cdr3_nt: TGCGCCAGCAGCCAAGGGGATCCGGGACAGGGATTCGTGAACATTCAGTACTTC
clone_size: NA; j_call: TRBJ1-4; d_call: NA; v_call: TRBV5-1; cdr3_aa: CASSLAEARDSEKLFF; cdr3_nt: TGCGCCAGCAGCTTGGCAGAGGCCCGGGACTCTGAAAAACTGTTTTTT
clone_size: NA; j_call: TRBJ1-5; d_call: NA; v_call: TRBV7-2; cdr3_aa: CASSLGQNSNQPQHF; cdr3_nt: TGTGCCAGCAGCTTAGGTCAAAATAGCAATCAGCCCCAGCATTTT
clone_size: NA; j_call: TRBJ1-2; d_call: NA; v_call: TRBV5-4; cdr3_aa: CASISSAQGNYGYTF; cdr3_nt: TGTGCCAGCATTTCCAGCGCACAGGGAAACTATGGCTACACCTTC
clone_size: NA; j_call: TRBJ2-7; d_call: NA; v_call: TRBV7-9; cdr3_aa: CASSLVLPLSYEQYF; cdr3_nt: TGTGCCAGCAGCTTAGTTCTCCCCCTCTCCTACGAGCAGTACTTC
clone_size: NA; j_call: TRBJ2-1; d_call: NA; v_call: TRBV2; cdr3_aa: CASSDRRAYNEQFF; cdr3_nt: TGTGCCAGCAGTGACAGACGTGCCTACAATGAGCAGTTCTTC
clone_size: NA; j_call: TRBJ1-1; d_call: TRBD1; v_call: TRBV10-2; cdr3_aa: CASSQGTGGSWGTEAFF; cdr3_nt: TGCGCCAGCTCCCAAGGCACAGGGGGCTCGTGGGGCACTGAAGCTTTCTTT
clone_size: NA; j_call: TRBJ1-4; d_call: TRBD1; v_call: TRBV2; cdr3_aa: CASRVPGQGNEKLFF; cdr3_nt: TGTGCCAGCAGGGTACCGGGACAGGGAAATGAAAAACTGTTTTTT
clone_size: NA; j_call: TRBJ2-7; d_call: TRBD2; v_call: TRBV10-2; cdr3_aa: CASSEQAGEGYEQYF; cdr3_nt: TGCGCCAGCAGCGAGCAAGCGGGAGAGGGCTACGAGCAGTACTTC
clone_size: NA; j_call: TRBJ2-1; d_call: TRBD2; v_call: TRBV30; cdr3_aa: CAWSRKLAGAYNEQFF; cdr3_nt: TGTGCCTGGAGTCGAAAACTAGCGGGAGCCTACAATGAGCAGTTCTTC
clone_size: NA; j_call: TRBJ2-7; d_call: TRBD2; v_call: TRBV30; cdr3_aa: CAWSEGLEGVYEQYF; cdr3_nt: TGTGCCTGGAGCGAGGGACTAGAGGGAGTCTACGAGCAGTACTTC
clone_size: NA; j_call: TRBJ2-4; d_call: NA; v_call: TRBV15; cdr3_aa: CATSRDGLGTGIKNIQYF; cdr3_nt: TGTGCCACCAGCAGAGATGGGTTGGGAACAGGGATAAAAAACATTCAGTACTTC
clone_size: NA; j_call: TRBJ2-7; d_call: NA; v_call: TRBV28; cdr3_aa: CASGGGGYEQYF; cdr3_nt: TGTGCCAGCGGAGGGGGCGGGTACGAGCAGTACTTC
clone_size: NA; j_call: TRBJ2-3; d_call: NA; v_call: TRBV12-5; cdr3_aa: CASGPSSGASSDTQYF; cdr3_nt: TGTGCTAGTGGTCCTTCATCCGGGGCCTCTTCAGATACGCAGTATTTT
clone_size: NA; j_call: TRBJ2-3; d_call: NA; v_call: TRBV5-1; cdr3_aa: CASSPGQNTDTQYF; cdr3_nt: TGCGCCAGCAGCCCCGGACAGAACACAGATACGCAGTATTTT
clone_size: NA; j_call: TRBJ2-7; d_call: TRBD1; v_call: TRBV5-8; cdr3_aa: CASSIGQGSYEQYF; cdr3_nt: TGTGCCAGCAGCATCGGACAGGGATCCTACGAGCAGTACTTC
clone_size: NA; j_call: TRBJ1-3; d_call: NA; v_call: TRBV7-2; cdr3_aa: CASSLVLGSGNTIYF; cdr3_nt: TGTGCCAGCAGCTTAGTGTTGGGATCTGGAAACACCATATATTTT
clone_size: NA; j_call: TRBJ1-1; d_call: NA; v_call: TRBV2; cdr3_aa: CASSGDRNTEAFF; cdr3_nt: TGTGCCAGCAGTGGCGACAGGAACACTGAAGCTTTCTTT
clone_size: NA; j_call: TRBJ2-3; d_call: TRBD2; v_call: TRBV7-6; cdr3_aa: CASSPKRGDRTDTQYF; cdr3_nt: TGTGCCAGCAGCCCCAAACGGGGGGACCGGACAGATACGCAGTATTTT
clone_size: NA; j_call: TRBJ1-2; d_call: NA; v_call: TRBV5-1; cdr3_aa: CASSLALAGANYGYTF; cdr3_nt: TGCGCCAGCAGCTTGGCCTTGGCTGGGGCTAACTATGGCTACACCTTC
clone_size: NA; j_call: TRBJ2-2; d_call: TRBD2; v_call: TRBV9; cdr3_aa: CASSDPGGSTGELFF; cdr3_nt: TGTGCCAGCAGCGACCCCGGGGGGTCGACCGGGGAGCTGTTTTTT
clone_size: NA; j_call: TRBJ2-7; d_call: TRBD2; v_call: TRBV6-1; cdr3_aa: CASSVRTSGRVEPYEQYF; cdr3_nt: TGTGCCAGCAGTGTGAGGACTAGCGGTCGTGTGGAGCCTTACGAGCAGTACTTC
clone_size: once; j_call: TRBJ2-7; d_call: NA; v_call: TRBV2; cdr3_aa: CASSEGRGFSYEQYF; cdr3_nt: TGTGCCAGCAGTGAAGGCCGGGGGTTCTCCTACGAGCAGTACTTC